Listed here are 10 T cell receptor beta chains from one sample, sequenced in a study of cytomegalovirus exposure and HLA in healthy donors (dated by TCRdb to about 2017). Libraries were constructed by the immunoSEQ multiplex PCR assay. The multiplex PCR relied on a mix of 60 forward primers for TCR Vbeta segments and 13 reverse primers for TCR Jbeta segments. The source is immuneACCESS, and TCRdb retained only in-frame sequences with V and J called. Part of the clones is not carried over; for the studies checked, unresolved V genes explain less than half of this, and the remainder is unexplained. The sample contains some 56,000 clones, 65% to 90% of them found a single time. The ten top clones hold 1.5% to 2% of the sample. Sequencing was carried out using PBMCs. The receptor set was obtained from a human donor in good health.

There are a few counts of this clone. V usage is TRBV5-1 and J usage is TRBJ1-1, with 10 nucleotides matching TRBD1. Per germline, CDR1 SGHRS and CDR2 YFSETQ. The V and J ends lost 3 bases and 5 bases, in that order; junction bases with no gene match: 16. This CDR3 has 18 residues. Written as DNA, the CDR3 is TGCGCCAGCAGCTCCGGGACAGGGGCGTGGGGGGTGGAGACTGAAGCTTTCTTT. It is translated as CASSSGTGAWGVETEAFF. Drawing the rest from reference TRBV5-1 and TRBJ1-1, the complete variable domain is KAGVTQTPRYLIKTRGQQVTLSCSPISGHRSVSWYQQTPGQGLQFLFEYFSETQRNKGNFPGRFSGRQFSNSRSEMNVSTLELGDSALYLCASSSGTGAWGVETEAFFGQGTRLTVV.

This rearrangement joins TRBV7-6 to TRBJ2-1; possible D gene TRBD2, 6 bases. Germline V gene lookup returns CDR1 SGHVS and CDR2 FNYEAQ. The CDR3 consists of 14 residues. V was shortened by 1 base and J by 9 bases, with 13 bases between the two germline ends. CDR3 DNA sequence: TGTGCCAGCAGCTTAGGTTTGGGGGGTCGTGAGCAGTTCTTC. Its protein product is CASSLGLGGREQFF.

This clone was seen just once. The V gene is TRBV10-3, the J gene TRBJ1-2; a possible D gene is TRBD1 (6 bases). CDR1 and CDR2 (germline): ENHRY, SYGVKD. V shed 2 bases and J shed 7 bases, with 20 bases lying between them. The CDR3 loop spans 16 amino acids. The CDR3 is CAISEPAGGAASGYTF. CDR3 sequence (DNA): TGTGCCATCAGTGAGCCCGCGGGGGGCGCAGCAAGTGGCTACACCTTC.

The V and J genes are TRBV19 and TRBJ2-4; D is possibly TRBD1 (6 bases). The CDR3 loop spans 14 amino acids. The V end was cut by 9 bases, the J end by 1 base, with 13 bases between. CDR1 LNHDA and CDR2 SQIVND come from the germline V gene (reference sequence). The CDR3 protein is CASQNQGAKNIQYF. Here the CDR3 DNA reads TGTGCCAGCCAAAACCAGGGGGCCAAAAACATTCAGTACTTC.

The chain has TRBV5-6 and TRBJ2-7, with a tentative D call TRBD2 (5 bases). The germline CDR1 and CDR2 sequences are SGHDT and YYEEEE. The V gene lost 1 base and the J gene lost 3 bases, with 14 bases spanning the gap. This CDR3 is built from 15 residues. The chain's CDR3 is CASSLLLDFGYEQYF. The CDR3 DNA is TGTGCCAGCAGCTTGTTGTTGGACTTTGGCTACGAGCAGTACTTC.

This chain connects TRBV30 to TRBJ2-5; D perhaps matches TRBD2 (7 bases). V was pared by 0 bases and J by 5 bases, with 13 bases between. The CDR3 contains 14 residues. Germline-derived CDR1 and CDR2 are GTSNPN and SVGIG (reference sequence). CDR3 DNA: TGTGCCTGGAGTGTACTAAGGGGGGGCGAGACCCAGTACTTC. Protein sequence: CAWSVLRGGETQYF.

This chain uses TRBV7-2 with TRBJ1-1; D is unclear. CDR3 length equals 13 residues. V was cut by 1 base and J by 6 bases, with 9 bases left in between. Germline loops: CDR1 SGHTA, CDR2 FQGNSA. The CDR3 DNA reads as TGTGCCAGCAGCTTAGTGGCGCGGCCTGAAGCTTTCTTT. Protein sequence: CASSLVARPEAFF.

V gene TRBV7-2 combines with J gene TRBJ2-6, with D maybe TRBD2 (5 bases). Germline V gene lookup returns CDR1 SGHTA and CDR2 FQGNSA. Deletions cut 5 bases from V and 2 bases from J, with 13 bases between. This CDR3 comprises 16 residues. The CDR3 DNA reads TGTGCCAGCAGCCCGCGGGCTCCCACTGGGGCCAACGTCCTGACTTTC. It is translated as CASSPRAPTGANVLTF.

CDR3 region: CASSAGTSGGEQFF. In DNA form, the CDR3 reads TGTGCCAGCAGTGCGGGGACTAGCGGGGGTGAGCAGTTCTTC. The rearrangement links TRBV6-4 to TRBJ2-1, with 14 bases lining up with TRBD2. This CDR3 spans 14 amino acids. V was clipped by 4 bases and J by 9 bases; unmatched bases: 2. Germline V gives CDR1 MRHNA, CDR2 SNTAGT.

This clone has a handful of counts. The chain is built from TRBV7-8 and TRBJ2-3; TRBD1 is a possible D gene (6 bases). Trimming removed 10 bases from V and 6 bases from J, with 32 bases in between. The germline CDR1 and CDR2 sequences are SGHVS and FQNEAQ. The CDR3 contains 18 residues. The CDR3 spells CAIYRETRADLLGDTQYF. The CDR3 DNA reads as TGTGCCATTTACAGGGAGACGCGGGCGGACCTCCTCGGGGATACGCAGTATTTT.